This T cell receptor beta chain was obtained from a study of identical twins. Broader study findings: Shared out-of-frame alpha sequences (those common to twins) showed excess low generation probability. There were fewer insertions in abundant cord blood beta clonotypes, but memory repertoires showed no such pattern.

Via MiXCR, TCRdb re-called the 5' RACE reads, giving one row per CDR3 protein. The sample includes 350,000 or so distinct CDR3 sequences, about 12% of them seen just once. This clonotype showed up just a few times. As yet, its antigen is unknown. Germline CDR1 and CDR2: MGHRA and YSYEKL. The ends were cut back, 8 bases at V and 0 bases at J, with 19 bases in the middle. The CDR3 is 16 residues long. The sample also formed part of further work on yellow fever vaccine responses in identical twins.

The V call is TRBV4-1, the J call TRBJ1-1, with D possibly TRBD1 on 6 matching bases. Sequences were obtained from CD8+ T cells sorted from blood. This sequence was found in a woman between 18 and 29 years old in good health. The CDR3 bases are TGCGCCAGCGGGGGGATAAAGGACAGTATGAACACTGAAGCTTTCTTT. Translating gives CASGGIKDSMNTEAFF.